This T cell receptor (beta chain) came from a study of cytomegalovirus exposure and HLA in healthy donors. Study-level information: In an earlier analysis, around 120 million unique TCR beta sequences were found from some 200 million T cells.

Vbeta (60) and Jbeta (13) primers were used in the PCR. Method: immunoSEQ multiplex PCR; TCRdb's copy keeps in-frame clones and lacks some. The sample shows about 260,000 clones, roughly 70% of them seen only once. Overall study findings and caveats: TCR beta V segments were, for the most part, productive about 87% or about 30% of the time in an earlier analysis. HLA alleles showed associations with roughly 17,000 TCR beta sequences in a later analysis, at a 0.05 false discovery rate.

Comment on this clone: Antigen unknown.

Material: PBMCs. The sequence derives from a female donor in good health and CMV-seronegative.

The CDR3 spells CASKGGIYTEAFF. The DNA of the CDR3 is TGTGCCAGCAAGGGGGGGATCTACACTGAAGCTTTCTTT. This chain connects TRBV6-1 to TRBJ1-1, with D maybe TRBD1 (6 bases). The CDR3 sequence is 13 residues long. Germline CDR1 and CDR2: MNHNS and SASEGT. Trimming removed 7 bases at V and 3 bases at J, with 12 bases between.